Reported below is one T cell receptor (beta chain). Its antigen is still unknown. This sample is part of a study of blood T cells in healthy people across ages. Whole-study findings and limits: Unsorted PBMCs prevented conclusive naive versus antigen-experienced comparison. There was a strong correlation between TCR beta diversity and naive T cell percentage.

The CDR3 runs to 13 residues. From germline, CDR1 is DFQATT and CDR2 SNEGSKA (reference sequence). Sample-barcoded 5' priming and a J-beta primer mix drove a second PCR of about 7 to 12 cycles. TCRdb called the 5' RACE reads again in MiXCR, with one record for every CDR3 protein. The table shows about 730,000 distinct CDR3 sequences, with around 46% occurring only once. The receptor was isolated from a woman aged 55-70 years in good health. The chain uses TRBV20-1 and TRBJ2-5; TRBD2 agrees at 8 bases. Sequencing input: blood. The DNA for the CDR3 is TGCAATGTCTTAGCGGGGCTCAGAGAGACCCAGTACTTC. It translates to CNVLAGLRETQYF.